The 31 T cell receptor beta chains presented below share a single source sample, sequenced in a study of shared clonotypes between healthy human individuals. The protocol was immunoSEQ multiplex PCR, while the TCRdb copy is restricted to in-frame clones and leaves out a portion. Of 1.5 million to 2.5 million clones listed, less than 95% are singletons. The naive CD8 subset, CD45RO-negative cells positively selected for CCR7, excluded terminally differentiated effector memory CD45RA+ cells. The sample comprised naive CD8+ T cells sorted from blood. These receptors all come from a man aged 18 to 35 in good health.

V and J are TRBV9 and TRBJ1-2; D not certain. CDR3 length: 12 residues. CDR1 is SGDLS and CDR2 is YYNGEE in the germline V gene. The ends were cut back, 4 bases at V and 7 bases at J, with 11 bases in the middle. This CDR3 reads CASSSQGFGYTF. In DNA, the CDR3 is TGTGCCAGCAGCTCCCAAGGATTTGGCTACACCTTC.

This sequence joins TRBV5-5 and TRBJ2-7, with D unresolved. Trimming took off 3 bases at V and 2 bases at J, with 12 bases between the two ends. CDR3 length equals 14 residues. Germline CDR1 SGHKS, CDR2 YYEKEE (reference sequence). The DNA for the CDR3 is TGTGCCAGCAGCTCAAGTCGGGTGACCTACGAGCAGTACTTC. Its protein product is CASSSSRVTYEQYF.

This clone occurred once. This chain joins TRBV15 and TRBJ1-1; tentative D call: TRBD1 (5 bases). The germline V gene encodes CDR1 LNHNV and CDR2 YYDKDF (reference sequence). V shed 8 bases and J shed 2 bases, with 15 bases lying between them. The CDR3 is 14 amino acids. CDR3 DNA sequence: TGTGCCACCGGGGGGGAAGTCATCAACACTGAAGCTTTCTTT. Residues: CATGGEVINTEAFF.

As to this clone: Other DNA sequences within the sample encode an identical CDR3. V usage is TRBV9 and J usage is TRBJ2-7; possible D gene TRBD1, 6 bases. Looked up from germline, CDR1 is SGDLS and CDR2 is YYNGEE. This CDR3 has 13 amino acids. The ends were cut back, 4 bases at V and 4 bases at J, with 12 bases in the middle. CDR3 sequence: CASSPGQIYEQYF. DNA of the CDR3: TGTGCCAGCAGCCCCGGACAGATTTACGAGCAGTACTTC.

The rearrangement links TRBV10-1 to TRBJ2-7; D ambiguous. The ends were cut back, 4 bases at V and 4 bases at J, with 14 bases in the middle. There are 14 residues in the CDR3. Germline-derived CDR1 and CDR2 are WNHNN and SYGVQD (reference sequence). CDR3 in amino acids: CASSGGTADYEQYF. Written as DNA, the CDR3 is TGCGCCAGCAGTGGTGGTACAGCTGATTACGAGCAGTACTTC.

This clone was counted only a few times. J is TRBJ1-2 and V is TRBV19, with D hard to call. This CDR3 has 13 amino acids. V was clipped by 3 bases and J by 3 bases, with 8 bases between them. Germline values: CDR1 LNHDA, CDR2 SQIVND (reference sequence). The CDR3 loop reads CASSIEGDYGYTF. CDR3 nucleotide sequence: TGTGCCAGTAGTATCGAGGGCGACTATGGCTACACCTTC. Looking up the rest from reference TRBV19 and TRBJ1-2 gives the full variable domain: DGGITQSPKYLFRKEGQNVTLSCEQNLNHDAMYWYRQDPGQGLRLIYYSQIVNDFQKGDIAEGYSVSREKKESFPLTVTSAQKNPTAFYLCASSIEGDYGYTFGSGTRLTVV.

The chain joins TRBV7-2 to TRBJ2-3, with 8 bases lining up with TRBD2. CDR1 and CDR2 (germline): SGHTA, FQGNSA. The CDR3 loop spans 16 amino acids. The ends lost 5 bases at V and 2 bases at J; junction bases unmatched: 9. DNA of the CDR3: TGTGCCAGCAGCCTGGGAGCGGGAGTAACCACAGATACGCAGTATTTT. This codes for CASSLGAGVTTDTQYF. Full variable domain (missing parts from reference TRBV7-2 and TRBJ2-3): GAGVSQSPSNKVTEKGKDVELRCDPISGHTALYWYRQSLGQGLEFLIYFQGNSAPDKSGLPSDRFSAERTGGSVSTLTIQRTQQEDSAVYLCASSLGAGVTTDTQYFGPGTRLTVL.

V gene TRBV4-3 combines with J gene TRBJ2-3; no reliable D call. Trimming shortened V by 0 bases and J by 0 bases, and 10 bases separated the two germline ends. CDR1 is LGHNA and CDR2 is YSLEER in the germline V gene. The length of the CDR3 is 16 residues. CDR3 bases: TGCGCCAGCAGCCAAGATAGACGGTTTAGCACAGATACGCAGTATTTT. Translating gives CASSQDRRFSTDTQYF.

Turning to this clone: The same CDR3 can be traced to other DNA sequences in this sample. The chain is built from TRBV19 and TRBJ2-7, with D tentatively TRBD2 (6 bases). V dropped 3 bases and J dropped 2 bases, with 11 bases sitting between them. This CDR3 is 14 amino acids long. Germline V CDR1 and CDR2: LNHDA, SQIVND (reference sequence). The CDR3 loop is CASSIGGLAYEQYF. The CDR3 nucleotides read TGTGCCAGTAGTATCGGAGGGTTGGCCTACGAGCAGTACTTC.

CDR3 nucleotide sequence: TGTGCCAGCAGTTTCGCCATCCAAGGGGAAGCTTTCTTT. Residues: CASSFAIQGEAFF. The chain uses TRBV6-6 and TRBJ1-1; D is undetermined. This CDR3 region has 13 residues. Looked up from germline, CDR1 is MNHNY and CDR2 is SVGAGI (reference sequence). The germline V and J ends were trimmed by 4 bases and 8 bases, with 14 bases remaining between them.

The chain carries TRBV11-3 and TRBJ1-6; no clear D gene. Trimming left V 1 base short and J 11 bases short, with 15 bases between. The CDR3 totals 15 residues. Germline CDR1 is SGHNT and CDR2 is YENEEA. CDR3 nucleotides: TGTGCCAGCAGCTTAGTTTACGACACCTTTACACCCCTCCACTTT. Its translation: CASSLVYDTFTPLHF.

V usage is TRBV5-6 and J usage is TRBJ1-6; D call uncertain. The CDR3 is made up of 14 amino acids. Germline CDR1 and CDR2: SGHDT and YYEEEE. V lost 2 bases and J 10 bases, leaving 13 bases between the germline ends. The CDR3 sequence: CASSFELEPSPLHF. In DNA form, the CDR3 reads TGTGCCAGCAGCTTCGAACTTGAACCCTCACCCCTCCACTTT.

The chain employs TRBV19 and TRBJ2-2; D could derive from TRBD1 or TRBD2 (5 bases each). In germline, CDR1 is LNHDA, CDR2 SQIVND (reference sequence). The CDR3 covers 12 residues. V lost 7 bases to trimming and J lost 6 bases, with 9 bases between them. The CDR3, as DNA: TGTGCCAGTATGGGACCCCCCGGGGAGCTGTTTTTT. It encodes CASMGPPGELFF. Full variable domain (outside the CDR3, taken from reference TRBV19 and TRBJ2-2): DGGITQSPKYLFRKEGQNVTLSCEQNLNHDAMYWYRQDPGQGLRLIYYSQIVNDFQKGDIAEGYSVSREKKESFPLTVTSAQKNPTAFYLCASMGPPGELFFGEGSRLTVL.

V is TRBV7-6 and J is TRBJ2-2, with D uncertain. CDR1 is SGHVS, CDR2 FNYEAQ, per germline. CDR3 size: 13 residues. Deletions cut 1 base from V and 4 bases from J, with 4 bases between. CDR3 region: CASSLVTTGELFF. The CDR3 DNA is TGTGCCAGCAGCTTAGTGACCACCGGGGAGCTGTTTTTT.

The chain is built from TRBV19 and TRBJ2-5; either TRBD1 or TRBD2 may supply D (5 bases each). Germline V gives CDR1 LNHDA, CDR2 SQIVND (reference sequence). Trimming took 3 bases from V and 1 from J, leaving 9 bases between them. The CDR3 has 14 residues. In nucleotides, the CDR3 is TGTGCCAGTAGTATGAGGGGCACCCAAGAGACCCAGTACTTC. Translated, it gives CASSMRGTQETQYF.

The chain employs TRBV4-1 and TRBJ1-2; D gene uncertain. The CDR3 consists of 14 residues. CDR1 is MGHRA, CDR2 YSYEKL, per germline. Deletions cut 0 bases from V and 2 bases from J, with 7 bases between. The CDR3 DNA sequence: TGCGCCAGCAGCCAAGAAACGGACAACTATGGCTACACCTTC. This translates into CASSQETDNYGYTF.

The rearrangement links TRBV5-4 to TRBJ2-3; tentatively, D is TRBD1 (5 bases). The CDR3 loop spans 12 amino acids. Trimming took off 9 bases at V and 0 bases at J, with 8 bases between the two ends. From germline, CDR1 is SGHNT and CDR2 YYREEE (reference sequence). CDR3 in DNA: TGTGCCACCGGACAAAGCACAGATACGCAGTATTTT. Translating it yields CATGQSTDTQYF.

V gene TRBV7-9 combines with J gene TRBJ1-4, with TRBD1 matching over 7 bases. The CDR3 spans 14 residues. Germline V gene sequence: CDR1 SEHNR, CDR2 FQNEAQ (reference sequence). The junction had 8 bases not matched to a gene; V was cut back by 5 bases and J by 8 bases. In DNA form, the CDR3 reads TGTGCCAGCAGCACCCCGGGACAGAAAGAAAAACTGTTTTTT. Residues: CASSTPGQKEKLFF.

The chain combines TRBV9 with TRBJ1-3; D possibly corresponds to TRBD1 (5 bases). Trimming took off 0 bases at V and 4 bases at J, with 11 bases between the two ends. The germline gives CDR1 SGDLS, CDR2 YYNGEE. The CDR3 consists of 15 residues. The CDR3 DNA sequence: TGTGCCAGCAGCGTAGTGGAGGGGCCCGGAAACACCATATATTTT. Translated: CASSVVEGPGNTIYF.

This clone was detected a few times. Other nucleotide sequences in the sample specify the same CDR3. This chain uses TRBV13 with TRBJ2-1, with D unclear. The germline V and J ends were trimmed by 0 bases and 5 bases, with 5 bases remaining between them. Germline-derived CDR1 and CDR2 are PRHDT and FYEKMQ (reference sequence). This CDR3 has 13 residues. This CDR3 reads CASSLGLNNEQFF. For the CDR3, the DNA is TGTGCCAGCAGCTTAGGCCTCAACAATGAGCAGTTCTTC.

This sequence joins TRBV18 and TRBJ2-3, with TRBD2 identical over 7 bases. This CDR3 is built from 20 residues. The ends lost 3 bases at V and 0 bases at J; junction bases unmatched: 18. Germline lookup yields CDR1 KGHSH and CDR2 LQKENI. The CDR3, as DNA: TGTGCCAGCTCACCGTCCGTTGGCGGGAGTGACCCTAGGAGCACAGATACGCAGTATTTT. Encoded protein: CASSPSVGGSDPRSTDTQYF.

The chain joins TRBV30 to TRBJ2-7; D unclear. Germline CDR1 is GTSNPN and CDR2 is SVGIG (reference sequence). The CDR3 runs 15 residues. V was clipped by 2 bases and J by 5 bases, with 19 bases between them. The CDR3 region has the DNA TGTGCCTGGAGTATTGGGCCCAATTCGGCGGACGAGCAGTACTTC. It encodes CAWSIGPNSADEQYF.

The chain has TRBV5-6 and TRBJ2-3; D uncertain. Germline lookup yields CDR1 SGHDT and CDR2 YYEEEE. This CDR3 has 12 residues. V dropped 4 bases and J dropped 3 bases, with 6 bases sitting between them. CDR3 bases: TGTGCCAGCAGCACTGATACAGATACGCAGTATTTT. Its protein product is CASSTDTDTQYF.

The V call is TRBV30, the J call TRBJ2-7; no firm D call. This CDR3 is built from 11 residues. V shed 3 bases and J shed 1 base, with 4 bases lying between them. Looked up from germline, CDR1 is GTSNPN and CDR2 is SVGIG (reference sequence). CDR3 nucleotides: TGTGCCTGGAGCAAGTCCTACGAGCAGTACTTC. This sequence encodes CAWSKSYEQYF.

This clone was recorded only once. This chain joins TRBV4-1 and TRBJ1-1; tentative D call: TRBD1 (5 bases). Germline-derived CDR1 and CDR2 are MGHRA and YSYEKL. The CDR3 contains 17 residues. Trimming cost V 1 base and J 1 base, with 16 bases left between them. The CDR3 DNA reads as TGCGCCAGCAGCCAAGCGAGTAAAGGGGCTGGGAACACTGAAGCTTTCTTT. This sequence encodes CASSQASKGAGNTEAFF.

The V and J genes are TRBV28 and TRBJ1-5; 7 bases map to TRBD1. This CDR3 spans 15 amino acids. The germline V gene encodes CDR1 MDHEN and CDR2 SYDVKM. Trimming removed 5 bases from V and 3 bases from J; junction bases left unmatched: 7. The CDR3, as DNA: TGTGCCAGCAGTGCCACAGGGGAGGTCAATCAGCCCCAGCATTTT. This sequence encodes CASSATGEVNQPQHF.

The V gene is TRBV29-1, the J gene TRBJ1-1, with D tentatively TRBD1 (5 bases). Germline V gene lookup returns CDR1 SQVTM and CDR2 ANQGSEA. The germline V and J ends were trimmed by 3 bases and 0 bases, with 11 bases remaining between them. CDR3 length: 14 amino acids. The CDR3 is CSVDMQGVNTEAFF. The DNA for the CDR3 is TGCAGCGTTGATATGCAAGGGGTGAACACTGAAGCTTTCTTT.

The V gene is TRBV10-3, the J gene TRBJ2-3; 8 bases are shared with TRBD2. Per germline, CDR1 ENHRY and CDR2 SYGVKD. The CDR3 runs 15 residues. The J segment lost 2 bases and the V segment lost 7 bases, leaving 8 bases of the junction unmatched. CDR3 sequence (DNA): TGTGCCATCAAGGGCCAGCGGGGGCCCACAGATACGCAGTATTTT. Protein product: CAIKGQRGPTDTQYF.

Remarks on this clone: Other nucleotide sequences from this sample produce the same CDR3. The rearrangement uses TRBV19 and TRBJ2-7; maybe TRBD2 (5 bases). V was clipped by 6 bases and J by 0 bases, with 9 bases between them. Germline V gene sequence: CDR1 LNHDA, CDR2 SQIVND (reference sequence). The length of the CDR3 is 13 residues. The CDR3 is CASSPGVSYEQYF. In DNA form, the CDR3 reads TGTGCCAGTAGCCCCGGGGTCTCCTACGAGCAGTACTTC.

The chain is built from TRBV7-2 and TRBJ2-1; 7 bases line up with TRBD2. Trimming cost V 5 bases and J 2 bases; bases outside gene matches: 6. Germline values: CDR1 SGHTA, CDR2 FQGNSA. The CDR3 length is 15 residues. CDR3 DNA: TGTGCCAGCAGCCCTTATGCGGGGGCCTACAATGAGCAGTTCTTC. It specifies CASSPYAGAYNEQFF.

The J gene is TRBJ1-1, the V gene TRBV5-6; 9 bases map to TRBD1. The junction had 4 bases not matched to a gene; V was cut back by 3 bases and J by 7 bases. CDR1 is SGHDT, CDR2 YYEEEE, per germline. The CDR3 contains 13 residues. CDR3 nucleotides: TGTGCCAGCAGCTGGGACAGGGTCGGTGAAGCTTTCTTT. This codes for CASSWDRVGEAFF.